Given below is one T cell receptor (beta chain) in context. Germline values: CDR1 SEHNR, CDR2 FQNEAQ (reference sequence). The CDR3 runs 15 residues. Between the trimmed V and J ends, which lost 5 bases and 5 bases, there was a span of 19 bases. Individual cDNA molecules each received unique molecular identifiers attached to them. Via MiXCR, TCRdb re-called the 5' RACE reads, giving one row per CDR3 protein. Of around 26,000 distinct CDR3 sequences listed, approximately 5% are singletons. The source of the sample is a study of early T cells in non-severe SARS-CoV-2 infection. The source of this sequence is an adult who was a healthcare worker with PCR-confirmed SARS-CoV-2 infection or an uninfected control (not recorded which). Sequencing input: whole blood. This chain connects TRBV7-9 to TRBJ2-7; D unresolved. The CDR3 bases are TGTGCCAGCAGCCCTAGGATGGATCAAAGCGACGAGCAGTACTTC. Residues: CASSPRMDQSDEQYF.